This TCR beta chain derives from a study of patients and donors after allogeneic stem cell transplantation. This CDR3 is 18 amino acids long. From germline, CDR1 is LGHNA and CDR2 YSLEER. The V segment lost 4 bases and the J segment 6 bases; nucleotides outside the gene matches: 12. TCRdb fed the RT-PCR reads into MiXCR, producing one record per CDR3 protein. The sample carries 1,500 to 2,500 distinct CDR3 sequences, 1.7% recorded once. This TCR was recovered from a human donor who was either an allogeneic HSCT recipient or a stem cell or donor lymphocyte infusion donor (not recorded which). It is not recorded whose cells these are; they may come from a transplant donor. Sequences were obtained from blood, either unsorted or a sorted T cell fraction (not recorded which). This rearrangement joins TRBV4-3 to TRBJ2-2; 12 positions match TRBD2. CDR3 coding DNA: TGCGCCAGCAGCCGCCAACTAGCGGGGGGCCCGCAGGCCGGGGAGCTGTTTTTT. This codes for CASSRQLAGGPQAGELFF.